The next 12 T cell receptor beta chains were all read from a single sample in a study of neurological immune-mediated disorders. TCRdb independently ran MiXCR on the 5' RACE reads; one entry per CDR3 protein. The sample yields under 80,000 distinct CDR3 sequences, under 5.5% seen once. The sequenced sample consisted of PBMCs. Receptor source: a woman aged 45-60 years with multiple sclerosis.

This clonotype was detected many times. This chain links TRBV24-1 with TRBJ2-2, with TRBD2 matching over 9 bases. After removal of 4 bases from V and 1 base from J, the junction contained 9 bases not matched to a gene. The germline CDR1 and CDR2 sequences are KGHDR and SFDVKD. The CDR3 length is 18 residues. CDR3 coding DNA: TGTGCCACCAGTGACACCCTGACTAGCGGATTGAACACCGGGGAGCTGTTTTTT. Encoded protein: CATSDTLTSGLNTGELFF.

This clonotype was detected ten times or more. This chain connects TRBV7-9 to TRBJ1-4; D not resolved. Germline V CDR1 and CDR2: SEHNR, FQNEAQ (reference sequence). The CDR3 is made up of 12 amino acids. V was clipped by 3 bases and J by 6 bases, with 5 bases between them. DNA of the CDR3: TGTGCCAGCAGCTTTAGGGATGAAAAACTGTTTTTT. Its protein is CASSFRDEKLFF.

The CDR3 nucleotides are TGTGCCAGCACCCATCCAACCCCCGATTTGGGACTAGCGGACCAAGGGAGGACAGATACGCAGTATTTT. Translating gives CASTHPTPDLGLADQGRTDTQYF. The chain combines TRBV7-2 with TRBJ2-3, with 11 bases matching TRBD2. The CDR3 is made up of 23 amino acids. The junction had 30 bases not matched to a gene; V was cut back by 7 bases and J by 3 bases. CDR1 is SGHTA, CDR2 FQGNSA, per germline.

This clonotype has more than one count but fewer than ten. The chain combines TRBV9 with TRBJ2-7; 10 bases map to TRBD1. Looked up from germline, CDR1 is SGDLS and CDR2 is YYNGEE. The junction had 2 bases not matched to a gene; V was cut back by 2 bases and J by 6 bases. This CDR3 has 13 amino acids. CDR3 amino acids: CASSVRTGGEQYF. The CDR3 DNA reads TGTGCCAGCAGCGTGCGGACAGGGGGCGAGCAGTACTTC. Complete variable domain (other parts from reference TRBV9 and TRBJ2-7): DSGVTQTPKHLITATGQRVTLRCSPRSGDLSVYWYQQSLDQGLQFLIQYYNGEERAKGNILERFSAQQFPDLHSELNLSSLELGDSALYFCASSVRTGGEQYFGPGTRLTVT.

This clonotype was observed many times. The J gene is TRBJ2-2, the V gene TRBV12-3 or TRBV12-4, with D possibly being TRBD2 (5 bases). The ends were cut back, 7 bases at V and 6 bases at J, with 21 bases in the middle. The CDR3 spans 16 residues. CDR3 sequence reads: CASTIGVGSTPGELFF. In DNA, the CDR3 is TGTGCCAGCACCATCGGGGTGGGATCGACCCCCGGGGAGCTGTTTTTT.

The J gene is TRBJ1-5, the V gene TRBV7-8; no definite D call. Trimming stripped 2 bases from V and 4 bases from J, with 6 bases between. The CDR3 extends over 13 amino acids. The V gene's germline CDR1 is SGHVS and CDR2 FQNEAQ. CDR3 region: CASSLIENQPQHF. The CDR3 nucleotides are TGTGCCAGCAGCTTAATCGAGAATCAGCCCCAGCATTTT.

This clonotype was found many times. The V and J genes are TRBV7-2 and TRBJ1-5, with no clear D. The CDR3 is 15 amino acids. Trimming shortened V by 4 bases and J by 5 bases, and 15 bases separated the two germline ends. Germline assignment: CDR1 SGHTA and CDR2 FQGNSA. The CDR3 sequence: CASSSEPGLHQPQHF. The CDR3, as DNA: TGTGCCAGCAGCTCCGAGCCGGGGTTGCATCAGCCCCAGCATTTT.

This clonotype was observed at least ten times. The rearrangement uses TRBV11-2 and TRBJ2-1; tentative D call: TRBD1 (6 bases). V was trimmed by 2 bases and J by 5 bases, leaving 16 bases between them. The CDR3 runs to 16 residues. Germline CDR1 is SGHAT and CDR2 is FQNNGV. CDR3 amino acids: CASSLIWGTLNNEQFF. CDR3 DNA: TGTGCCAGCAGCTTAATCTGGGGGACACTAAACAATGAGCAGTTCTTC.

In its sample, this clonotype was seen many times. This chain uses TRBV12-3 or TRBV12-4 with TRBJ1-1, with 7 positions matching TRBD1. CDR3 length equals 14 residues. V shed 4 bases, J shed 5 bases, and the junction held 7 bases outside the gene matches. The DNA for the CDR3 is TGTGCCAGCAGTTCTCGGGACAGAGGGACTGAAGCTTTCTTT. Its translation is CASSSRDRGTEAFF.

This clonotype was observed at least ten times. The chain combines TRBV20-1 with TRBJ2-7; D is unclear. Germline V gene sequence: CDR1 DFQATT, CDR2 SNEGSKA (reference sequence). The CDR3 runs to 13 residues. V gave up 2 bases and J gave up 3 bases, with 11 bases separating them. The CDR3: CSARYKIDYEQYF. CDR3 DNA sequence: TGCAGTGCTAGATACAAAATCGACTACGAGCAGTACTTC.

This clonotype was found many times. The chain joins TRBV29-1 to TRBJ2-1, with D perhaps matching TRBD1 (6 bases). V lost 3 bases to trimming and J lost 3 bases, with 18 bases between them. The CDR3 totals 16 residues. Germline CDR1 is SQVTM and CDR2 is ANQGSEA. The CDR3 sequence: CSVDAPVGALYNEQFF. In nucleotides, the CDR3 is TGCAGCGTTGATGCTCCCGTGGGGGCTCTCTACAATGAGCAGTTCTTC.

V is TRBV18 and J is TRBJ1-5; tentative D call: TRBD1 (6 bases). There are 15 residues in the CDR3. The germline V gene encodes CDR1 KGHSH and CDR2 LQKENI. V was trimmed by 5 bases and J by 0 bases, leaving 11 bases between them. The CDR3 nucleotides are TGTGCCAGCTCAACAGGGATTTCTAGCAATCAGCCCCAGCATTTT. Translated, it gives CASSTGISSNQPQHF.